Each of the 2 T cell receptor beta chains below was sequenced from the same sample in a study of shared clonotypes between healthy human individuals. This table comes from immunoSEQ multiplex PCR, and its TCRdb copy is limited to in-frame clones, with some not included. The sample has about 2.3 million clones, over 85% seen once; the top ten hold roughly 0.36%. Sequences were obtained from naive CD4+ T cells from PBMCs. The sample's subset: CD45RA+ positively selected. These receptors originate from a man aged 18-30 years in good health. Some clones in this sample may be carry-over from other donors' samples.

The count of this clone is one. The chain has TRBV7-9 and TRBJ2-1, with 10 bases fitting TRBD2. With V trimmed by 1 base and J by 8 bases, 11 bases remained unmatched. The V gene's germline CDR1 is SEHNR and CDR2 FQNEAQ (reference sequence). The CDR3 covers 17 residues. The CDR3 nucleotides read TGTGCCAGCAGCTTAGGTTCCCCTAGCGGGAGTCGGCATGAGCAGTTCTTC. Encoded protein: CASSLGSPSGSRHEQFF.

J is TRBJ2-7 and V is TRBV5-8, with D maybe TRBD2 (6 bases). Trimming shortened V by 0 bases and J by 6 bases, and 16 bases separated the two germline ends. Germline V CDR1 and CDR2: SGHTS, YDEGEE. This CDR3 comprises 15 residues. The CDR3 reads CASSLARARRGEQYF. The CDR3 region has the DNA TGTGCCAGCAGCTTGGCCCGCGCACGGCGGGGCGAGCAGTACTTC.